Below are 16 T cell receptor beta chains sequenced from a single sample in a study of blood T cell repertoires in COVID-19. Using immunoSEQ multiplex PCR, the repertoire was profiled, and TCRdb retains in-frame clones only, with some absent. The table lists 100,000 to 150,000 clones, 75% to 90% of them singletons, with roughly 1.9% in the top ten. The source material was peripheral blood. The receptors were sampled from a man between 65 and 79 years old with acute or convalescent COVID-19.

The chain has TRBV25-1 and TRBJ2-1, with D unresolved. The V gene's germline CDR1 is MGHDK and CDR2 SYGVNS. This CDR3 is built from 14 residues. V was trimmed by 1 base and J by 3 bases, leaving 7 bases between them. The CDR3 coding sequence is TGTGCCAGCAGTGAATTGAACGGCTACAATGAGCAGTTCTTC. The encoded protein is CASSELNGYNEQFF.

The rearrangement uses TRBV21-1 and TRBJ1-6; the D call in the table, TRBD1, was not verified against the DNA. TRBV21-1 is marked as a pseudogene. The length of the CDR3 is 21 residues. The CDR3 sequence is CASSKARTGTGPVYYNSPLHF. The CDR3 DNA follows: TGTGCCAGCAGCAAAGCCCGGACCGGGACAGGGCCCGTCTACTATAATTCACCCCTCCACTTT.

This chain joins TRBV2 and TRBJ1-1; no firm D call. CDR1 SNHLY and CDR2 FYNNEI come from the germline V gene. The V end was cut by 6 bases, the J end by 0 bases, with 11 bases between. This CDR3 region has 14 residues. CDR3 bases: TGTGCCAGCAGGATTGAGGTTGTGAACACTGAAGCTTTCTTT. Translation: CASRIEVVNTEAFF.

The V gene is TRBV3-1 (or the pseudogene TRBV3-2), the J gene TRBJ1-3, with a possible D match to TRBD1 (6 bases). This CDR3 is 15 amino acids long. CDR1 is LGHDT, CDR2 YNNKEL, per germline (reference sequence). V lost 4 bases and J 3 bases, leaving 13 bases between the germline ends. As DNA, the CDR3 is TGTGCCAGCAGCCGAAGTGGGGGCGTTGGAAACACCATATATTTT. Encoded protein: CASSRSGGVGNTIYF.

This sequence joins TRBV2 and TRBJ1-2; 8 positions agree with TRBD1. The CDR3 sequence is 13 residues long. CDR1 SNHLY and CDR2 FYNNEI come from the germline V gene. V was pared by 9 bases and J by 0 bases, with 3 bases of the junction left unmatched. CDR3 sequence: CASPDRANYGYTF. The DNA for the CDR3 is TGTGCCAGTCCGGACAGGGCTAACTATGGCTACACCTTC.

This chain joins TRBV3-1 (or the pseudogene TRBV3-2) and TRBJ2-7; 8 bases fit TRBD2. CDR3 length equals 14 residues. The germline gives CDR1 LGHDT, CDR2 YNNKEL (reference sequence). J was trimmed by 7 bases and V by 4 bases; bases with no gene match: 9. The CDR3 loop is CASSPGRGEREQYF. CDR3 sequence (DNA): TGTGCCAGCAGCCCGGGGCGGGGGGAGCGGGAGCAGTACTTC.

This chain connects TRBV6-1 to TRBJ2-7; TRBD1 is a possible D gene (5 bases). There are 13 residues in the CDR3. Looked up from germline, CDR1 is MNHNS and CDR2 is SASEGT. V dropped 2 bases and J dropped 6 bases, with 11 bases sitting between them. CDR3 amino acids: CASSEPGRAEQYF. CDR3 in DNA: TGTGCCAGCAGTGAACCAGGCAGGGCCGAGCAGTACTTC.

The CDR3 spells CASSWGQMNYGYTF. The CDR3, as DNA: TGTGCCAGCAGCTGGGGACAGATGAACTATGGCTACACCTTC. The chain couples TRBV5-6 to TRBJ1-2; 7 bases match TRBD1. With V trimmed by 3 bases and J by 2 bases, 4 bases remained unmatched. CDR3 length equals 14 residues. Germline V CDR1 and CDR2: SGHDT, YYEEEE. The whole variable domain, filled in from reference TRBV5-6 and TRBJ1-2, reads DAGVTQSPTHLIKTRGQQVTLRCSPKSGHDTVSWYQQALGQGPQFIFQYYEEEERQRGNFPDRFSGHQFPNYSSELNVNALLLGDSALYLCASSWGQMNYGYTFGSGTRLTVV.

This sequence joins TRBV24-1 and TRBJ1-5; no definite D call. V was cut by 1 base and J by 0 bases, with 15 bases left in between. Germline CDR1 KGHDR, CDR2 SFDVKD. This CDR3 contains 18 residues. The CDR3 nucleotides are TGTGCCACCAGTGATTTTCCCTCGAGACAATATAGCAATCAGCCCCAGCATTTT. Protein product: CATSDFPSRQYSNQPQHF.

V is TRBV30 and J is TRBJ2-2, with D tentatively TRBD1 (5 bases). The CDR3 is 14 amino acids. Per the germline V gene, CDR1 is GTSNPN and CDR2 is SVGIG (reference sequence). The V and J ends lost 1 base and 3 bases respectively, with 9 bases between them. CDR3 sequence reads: CAWSATVYTGELFF. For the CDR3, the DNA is TGTGCCTGGAGTGCGACAGTTTACACCGGGGAGCTGTTTTTT.

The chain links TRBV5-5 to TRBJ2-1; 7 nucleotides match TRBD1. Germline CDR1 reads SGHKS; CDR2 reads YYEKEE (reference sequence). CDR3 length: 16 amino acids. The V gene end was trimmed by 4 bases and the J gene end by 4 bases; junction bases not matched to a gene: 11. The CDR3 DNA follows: TGTGCCAGCAGCCCCGATCCGGGACAGACATACAATGAGCAGTTCTTC. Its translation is CASSPDPGQTYNEQFF.

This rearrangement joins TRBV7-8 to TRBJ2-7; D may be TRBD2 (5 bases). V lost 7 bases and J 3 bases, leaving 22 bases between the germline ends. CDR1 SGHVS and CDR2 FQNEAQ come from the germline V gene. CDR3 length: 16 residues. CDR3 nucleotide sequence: TGTGCCAGCAAAGAAACCGGCCGGGGAAGAATCTACGAGCAGTACTTC. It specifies CASKETGRGRIYEQYF.

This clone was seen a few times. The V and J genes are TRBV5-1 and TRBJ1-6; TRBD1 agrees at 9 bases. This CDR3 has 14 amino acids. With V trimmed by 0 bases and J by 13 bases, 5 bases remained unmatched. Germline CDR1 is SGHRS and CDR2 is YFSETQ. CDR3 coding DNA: TGCGCCAGCAGCTTGGAGGGACAGGGCGTTCCCCTCCACTTT. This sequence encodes CASSLEGQGVPLHF.

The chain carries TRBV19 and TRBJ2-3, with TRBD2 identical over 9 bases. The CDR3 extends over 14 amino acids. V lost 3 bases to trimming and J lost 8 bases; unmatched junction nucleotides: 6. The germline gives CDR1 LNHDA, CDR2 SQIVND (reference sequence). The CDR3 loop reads CASSILAGGRTQYF. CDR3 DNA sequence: TGTGCCAGTAGTATTTTGGCGGGGGGGCGTACGCAGTATTTT.

Here the CDR3 DNA reads TGTGCCAGCTCGCCATTAGAAGTCACTGAAGCTTTCTTT. Translated: CASSPLEVTEAFF. The rearrangement uses TRBV18 and TRBJ1-1; D not certain. The germline gives CDR1 KGHSH, CDR2 LQKENI. The CDR3 totals 13 residues. V was shortened by 6 bases and J by 4 bases, with 12 bases between the two germline ends.

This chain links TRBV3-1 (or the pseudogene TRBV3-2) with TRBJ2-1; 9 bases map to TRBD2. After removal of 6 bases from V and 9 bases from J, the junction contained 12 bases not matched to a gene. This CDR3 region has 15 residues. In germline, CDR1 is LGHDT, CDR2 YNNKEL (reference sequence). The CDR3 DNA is TGTGCCAGCAGGCTGACCGCTAGCGGGGCAGGTGAGCAGTTCTTC. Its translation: CASRLTASGAGEQFF.